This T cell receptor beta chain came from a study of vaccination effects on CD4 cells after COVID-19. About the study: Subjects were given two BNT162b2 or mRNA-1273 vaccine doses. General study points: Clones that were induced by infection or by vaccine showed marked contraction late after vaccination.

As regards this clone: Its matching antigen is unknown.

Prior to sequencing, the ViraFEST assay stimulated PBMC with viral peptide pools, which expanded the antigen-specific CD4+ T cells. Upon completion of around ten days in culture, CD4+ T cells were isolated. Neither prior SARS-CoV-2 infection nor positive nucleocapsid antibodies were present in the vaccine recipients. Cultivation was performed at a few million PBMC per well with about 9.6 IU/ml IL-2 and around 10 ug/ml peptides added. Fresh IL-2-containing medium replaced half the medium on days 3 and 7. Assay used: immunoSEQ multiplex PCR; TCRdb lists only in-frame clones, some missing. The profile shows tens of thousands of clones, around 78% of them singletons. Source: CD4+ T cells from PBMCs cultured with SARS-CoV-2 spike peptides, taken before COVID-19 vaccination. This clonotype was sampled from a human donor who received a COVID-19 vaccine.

CDR3 sequence reads: CASSLYPGRASGYTF. The CDR3, as DNA: TGTGCCAGCAGCTTGTACCCCGGGCGTGCGAGCGGCTACACCTTC. J is TRBJ1-2 and V is TRBV5-5; D is uncertain. V shed 1 base and J shed 8 bases, with 18 bases lying between them. Germline CDR1 reads SGHKS; CDR2 reads YYEKEE (reference sequence). The CDR3 length is 15 residues.